This TCR beta chain was recorded in a study of blood T cells in healthy people across ages. Details on this clonotype: Its antigen is unknown.

CDR1 and CDR2 (germline): DFQATT, SNEGSKA (reference sequence). The CDR3 runs to 14 residues. V lost 3 bases, J lost 0 bases, and 8 bases lay in between. Primers used in a second PCR of about 6 to 12 cycles were a sample-barcoded 5' primer and a J-beta primer mix. Every cDNA molecule carried a tag from a template-switch adaptor bearing 12 random nucleotides. TCRdb reprocessed the 5' RACE reads via MiXCR and lists one record per CDR3 protein. Among about 600,000 distinct CDR3 sequences, around 50% were seen once, and the ten largest hold around 23%. Study results and caveats: Greater diversity and more naive CD4+ cells were seen in long-lived donors than in aged donors.

The chain employs TRBV20-1 and TRBJ2-2; D tentatively reads TRBD1 or TRBD2 (6 bases each). The sequencing input was blood. This TCR was recovered from an elderly man in good health. CDR3 residues: CSAREGANTGELFF. The CDR3, as DNA: TGCAGTGCTAGGGAGGGGGCGAACACCGGGGAGCTGTTTTTT.